This T cell receptor beta chain was identified in a study of vaccination effects on CD4 cells after COVID-19. Study-level points and caveats: From healthy vaccinees, only 1 of 255 vaccine-induced clones also reacted to common cold coronaviruses.

Following 10 days of culture, CD4+ T cells were isolated. Libraries were prepared by immunoSEQ multiplex PCR; TCRdb keeps only in-frame clonotypes and omits some of them. Here the sample spans about 53,000 clones, about 83% being singletons. Germline lookup yields CDR1 MGHRA and CDR2 YSYEKL. The length of the CDR3 is 12 residues. V lost 5 bases to trimming and J lost 2 bases, with 6 bases between them. Note on this clone: Its antigen is unknown.

The chain couples TRBV4-1 to TRBJ2-5; D uncertain. The receptor comes from a human donor who received a COVID-19 vaccine. This material consisted of CD4+ T cells from PBMCs cultured without peptide, taken before COVID-19 vaccination. The CDR3 spells CASSGLQETQYF. The CDR3 nucleotides read TGCGCCAGCAGCGGCCTTCAAGAGACCCAGTACTTC.